This TCR beta chain was sequenced during a study of blood T cell repertoires in COVID-19. The wider study: Collection of acute and convalescent COVID-19 samples took place in the United States, Italy and Spain. T cells, B-cell-depleted T cells, or PBMCs provided the cDNA or gDNA that served as material.

Source study methods: Counts of nucleated cells, estimated from reference gene primer amplification, were obtained. Clones were sequenced by immunoSEQ multiplex PCR, and TCRdb holds only the in-frame ones, with some missing. The V and J calls and clone size come from that table; D and trimming were worked out from the DNA. The data contain around 250,000 clones, around 83% of them seen just once; the ten biggest clones take up about 9%. CDR3 length: 14 amino acids. Losses at the gene ends were 10 bases for V and 8 bases for J; bases not matched to a gene: 14. Germline CDR1 and CDR2: MDHEN and SYDVKM.

This sequence was found in a man between 40 and 49 years old with active or convalescent COVID-19. The chain carries TRBV28 and TRBJ1-2; 9 bases map to TRBD1. Input material: peripheral blood. CDR3 in DNA: TGTGCCACCCCCCAAGGACAGGGGAGAAACGGCTACACCTTC. It yields the protein CATPQGQGRNGYTF.